This TCR beta chain was found in a study of metastatic and nonmetastatic thyroid tumors. Study at large: Across peripheral blood and tumor or nodule tissue samples taken from malignant and benign thyroid patients, the repertoires were compared with one another.

A remark on this clone: As yet, its antigen is unknown.

This CDR3 has 14 residues. The ends were cut back, 6 bases at V and 0 bases at J, with 12 bases in the middle. Germline CDR1 and CDR2: MNHEY and SVGEGT. In the original processing: Clinicopathological groups differed in CDR3, with these differences serving to build a distant-metastasis classifier for papillary thyroid cancer. TCRdb re-clonotyped the PCR reads through MiXCR. The V and J calls were determined by TCRdb, not by the authors. Here the sample spans almost 85,000 clones, 12% being singletons. Thyroid surgery was preceded by no treatment in any patient. General observations from the study: The study reportedly found significantly higher TCR beta diversity in malignant thyroid tumors than benign nodules, in blood and tumor.

The chain employs TRBV6-2 or TRBV6-3 and TRBJ2-7, with D perhaps TRBD2 (5 bases). This clonotype originated in a female donor with papillary thyroid cancer or a benign thyroid nodule (not recorded which). Some clones in this sample may be carry-over from other donors' samples. The specimen was tumor tissue. As DNA, the CDR3 is TGTGCCAGCAGCCAAGCGGTCTTCTCCTACGAGCAGTACTTC. It specifies CASSQAVFSYEQYF.